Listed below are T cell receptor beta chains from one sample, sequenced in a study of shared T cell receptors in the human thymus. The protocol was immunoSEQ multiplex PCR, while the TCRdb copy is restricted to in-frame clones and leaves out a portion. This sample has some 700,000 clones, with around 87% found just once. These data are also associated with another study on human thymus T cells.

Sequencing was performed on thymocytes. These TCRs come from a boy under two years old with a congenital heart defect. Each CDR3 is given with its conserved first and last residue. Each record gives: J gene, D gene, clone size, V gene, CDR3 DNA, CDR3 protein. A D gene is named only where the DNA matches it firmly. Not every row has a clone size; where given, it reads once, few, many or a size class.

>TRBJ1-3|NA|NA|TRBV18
TGTGCCAGCTCACCACCGGATTTCAGCGGGGACACCATATATTTT
CASSPPDFSGDTIYF
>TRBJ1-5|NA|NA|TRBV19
TGTGCCAGTAGTCCAGCCCGGACAGCTTATAGCAATCAGCCCCAGCATTTT
CASSPARTAYSNQPQHF
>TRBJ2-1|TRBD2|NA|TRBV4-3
TGCGCCAGCAGCCAAGGCGGACTAGCGGGAGGGTCTGAGCAGTTCTTC
CASSQGGLAGGSEQFF
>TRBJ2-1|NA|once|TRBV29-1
TGCAGCATCCTCGGAGGGCGTGAGCAGTTCTTC
CSILGGREQFF
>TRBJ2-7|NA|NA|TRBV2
TGTGCCAGCACGACTCCTGGAGTCTACGAGCAGTACTTC
CASTTPGVYEQYF
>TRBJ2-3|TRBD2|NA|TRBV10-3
TGTGCCATCGTCGCTAGCGGGAGTTTGGATACGCAGTATTTT
CAIVASGSLDTQYF
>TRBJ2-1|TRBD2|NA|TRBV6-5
TGTGCCAGCAAGCGCGGGGAGGGCCTCTACAATGAGCAGTTCTTC
CASKRGEGLYNEQFF
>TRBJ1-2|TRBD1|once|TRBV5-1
TGCGCCAGCAGCTTAGGGGGCGTATTCTATGGCTACACCTTC
CASSLGGVFYGYTF
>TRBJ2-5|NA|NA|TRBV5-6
TGTGCCAGCAGCTTGACACATATGGGGCGGGAGACCCAGTACTTC
CASSLTHMGRETQYF
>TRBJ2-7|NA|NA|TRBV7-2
TGTGCCAGCAGCTTAGGCACTAGGAGAGGAGAATACGAGCAGTACTTC
CASSLGTRRGEYEQYF
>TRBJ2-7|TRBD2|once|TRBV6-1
TGTGCCAGCAGGGACTTACTAGCGGGAAACTACGAGCAGTACTTC
CASRDLLAGNYEQYF
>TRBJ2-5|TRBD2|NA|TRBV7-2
TGTGCCAGCAGCTTAGTCCGGCTAGCGGGTCAAGAGACCCAGTACTTC
CASSLVRLAGQETQYF
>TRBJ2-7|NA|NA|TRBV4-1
TGCGCCAGCAGCCACCTTTTGGCAGGGGAGCAGTACTTC
CASSHLLAGEQYF
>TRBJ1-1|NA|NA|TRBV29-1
TGCAGCGTTGATGTCAGGTTGGGGAACACTGAAGCTTTCTTT
CSVDVRLGNTEAFF
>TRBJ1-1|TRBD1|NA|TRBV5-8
TGTGCCAGCAGCTTGGGGGGACGACAGGGTAACACTGAAGCTTTCTTT
CASSLGGRQGNTEAFF
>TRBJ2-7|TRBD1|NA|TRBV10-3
TGTGCCATGACTGACAGGGAGACTGGCGAGCAGTACTTC
CAMTDRETGEQYF